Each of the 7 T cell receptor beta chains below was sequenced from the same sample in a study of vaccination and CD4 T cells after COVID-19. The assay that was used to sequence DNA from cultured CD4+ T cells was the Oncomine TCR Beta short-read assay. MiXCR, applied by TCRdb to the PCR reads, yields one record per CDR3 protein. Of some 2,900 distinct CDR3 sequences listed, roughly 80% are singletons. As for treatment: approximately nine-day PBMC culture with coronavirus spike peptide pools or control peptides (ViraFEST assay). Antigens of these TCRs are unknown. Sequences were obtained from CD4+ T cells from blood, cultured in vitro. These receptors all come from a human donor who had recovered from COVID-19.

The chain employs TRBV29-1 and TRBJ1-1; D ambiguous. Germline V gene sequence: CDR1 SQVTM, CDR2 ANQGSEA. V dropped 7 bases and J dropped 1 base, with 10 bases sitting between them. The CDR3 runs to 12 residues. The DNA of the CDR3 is TGCAGCGCCGGGCACGAGAACACTGAAGCTTTCTTT. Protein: CSAGHENTEAFF.

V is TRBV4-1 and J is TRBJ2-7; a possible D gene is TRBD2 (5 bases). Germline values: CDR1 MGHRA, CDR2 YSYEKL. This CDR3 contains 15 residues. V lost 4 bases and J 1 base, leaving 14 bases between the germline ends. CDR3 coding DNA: TGCGCCAGCAGCCGTGGACTCGCCATTTCCTACGAGCAGTACTTC. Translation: CASSRGLAISYEQYF.

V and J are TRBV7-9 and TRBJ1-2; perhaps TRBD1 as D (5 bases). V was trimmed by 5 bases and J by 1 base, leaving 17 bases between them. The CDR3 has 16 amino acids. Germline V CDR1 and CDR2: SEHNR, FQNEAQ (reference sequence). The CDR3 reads CASSRRGGIGNYGYTF. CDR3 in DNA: TGTGCCAGCAGCCGCCGGGGGGGGATAGGTAACTATGGCTACACCTTC.

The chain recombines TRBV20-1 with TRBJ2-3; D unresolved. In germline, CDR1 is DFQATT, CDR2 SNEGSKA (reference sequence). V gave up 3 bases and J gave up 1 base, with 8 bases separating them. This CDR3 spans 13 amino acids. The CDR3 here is CSARVVGTDTQYF. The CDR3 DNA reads TGCAGTGCTAGGGTGGTCGGCACAGATACGCAGTATTTT.

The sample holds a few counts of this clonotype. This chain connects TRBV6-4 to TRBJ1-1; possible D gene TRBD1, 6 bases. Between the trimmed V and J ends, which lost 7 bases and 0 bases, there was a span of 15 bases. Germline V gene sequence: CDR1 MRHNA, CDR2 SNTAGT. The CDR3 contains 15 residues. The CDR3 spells CASKQGPFVNTEAFF. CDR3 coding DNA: TGTGCCAGCAAACAGGGACCTTTTGTGAACACTGAAGCTTTCTTT.

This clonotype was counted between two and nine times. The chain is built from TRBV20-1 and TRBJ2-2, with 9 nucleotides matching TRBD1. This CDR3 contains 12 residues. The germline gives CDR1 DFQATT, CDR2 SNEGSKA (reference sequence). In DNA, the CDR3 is TGCAGCGCCGGGACAGGGCCTCGGGAGCTGTTTTTT. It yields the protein CSAGTGPRELFF.

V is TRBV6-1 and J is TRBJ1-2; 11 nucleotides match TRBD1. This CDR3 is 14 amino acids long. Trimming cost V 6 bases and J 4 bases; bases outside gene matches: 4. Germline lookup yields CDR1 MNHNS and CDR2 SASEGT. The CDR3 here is CASSLDRGPYGYTF. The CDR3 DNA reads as TGTGCCAGCAGCTTGGACAGGGGGCCCTATGGCTACACCTTC.